What follows are 27 T cell receptor beta chains derived from one specimen sequenced in a study of blood T cell repertoires in COVID-19. Sequenced by immunoSEQ multiplex PCR; TCRdb stores in-frame clones only, minus some. This sample has about 250,000 clones; roughly 85% occur once, and the top ten carry about 9.3%. The specimen was PBMCs or T cells enriched from blood (not recorded which). Every receptor here comes from a woman between 50 and 59 years old with acute COVID-19.

This chain connects TRBV3-1 (or the pseudogene TRBV3-2) to TRBJ1-1; maybe TRBD1 (5 bases). Germline-derived CDR1 and CDR2 are LGHDT and YNNKEL (reference sequence). This CDR3 is built from 14 residues. V was shortened by 7 bases and J by 7 bases, with 19 bases between the two germline ends. CDR3 region: CASTDAGYRHEAFF. CDR3 coding DNA: TGTGCCAGCACCGACGCAGGGTACCGCCATGAAGCTTTCTTT.

V is TRBV30 and J is TRBJ1-1, with no clear D. With 2 bases removed from V and 5 bases from J, the gap between germline ends came to 6 bases. In germline, CDR1 is GTSNPN, CDR2 SVGIG (reference sequence). This CDR3 region has 11 residues. The CDR3 sequence is CAWSPGTEAFF. As DNA, the CDR3 is TGTGCCTGGAGTCCGGGAACTGAAGCTTTCTTT.

The chain recombines TRBV27 with TRBJ1-1, with TRBD1 matching over 7 bases. The CDR3 sequence is 14 residues long. V dropped 3 bases and J dropped 8; count of bases not matched to a gene: 9. CDR1 is MNHEY, CDR2 SMNVEV, per germline (reference sequence). In nucleotides, the CDR3 is TGTGCCAGCAGTTTTAGGGAAGGGGGCAGGGAAGCTTTCTTT. Its translation is CASSFREGGREAFF.

The rearrangement uses TRBV7-2 and TRBJ2-3; 7 nucleotides line up with TRBD2. This CDR3 has 16 residues. Germline V gene data show CDR1 as SGHTA and CDR2 as FQGNSA. Losses at the gene ends were 2 bases for V and 3 bases for J; bases not matched to a gene: 8. CDR3 coding DNA: TGTGCCAGCAGCTTAACTGGGCAGCGGGGAACAGATACGCAGTATTTT. Its protein is CASSLTGQRGTDTQYF.

The chain uses TRBV25-1 and TRBJ1-2; no clear D. This CDR3 comprises 12 residues. V was shortened by 8 bases and J by 4 bases, with 11 bases between the two germline ends. Per the germline V gene, CDR1 is MGHDK and CDR2 is SYGVNS. CDR3 protein: CASQEVGYGYTF. Here the CDR3 DNA reads TGTGCCAGCCAGGAGGTCGGCTATGGCTACACCTTC.

The gene calls are TRBV5-1 and TRBJ1-6; tentative D call: TRBD1 (5 bases). Germline values: CDR1 SGHRS, CDR2 YFSETQ. The ends were cut back, 0 bases at V and 9 bases at J, with 16 bases in the middle. This CDR3 is 16 amino acids long. Here the CDR3 DNA reads TGCGCCAGCAGCTTGGTGCCAGGGCGTCAGGCTTCACCCCTCCACTTT. Protein: CASSLVPGRQASPLHF.

This clone occurred once. The V call is TRBV9, the J call TRBJ2-2; 11 nucleotides agree with TRBD2. The ends lost 0 bases at V and 0 bases at J; junction bases unmatched: 7. CDR1 is SGDLS and CDR2 is YYNGEE in the germline V gene. The CDR3 loop spans 19 amino acids. The CDR3 loop reads CASSVGGSGGAPNTGELFF. The CDR3, as DNA: TGTGCCAGCAGCGTAGGTGGTAGCGGGGGGGCTCCGAACACCGGGGAGCTGTTTTTT. The full variable domain, with the rest looked up from reference TRBV9 and TRBJ2-2, is DSGVTQTPKHLITATGQRVTLRCSPRSGDLSVYWYQQSLDQGLQFLIQYYNGEERAKGNILERFSAQQFPDLHSELNLSSLELGDSALYFCASSVGGSGGAPNTGELFFGEGSRLTVL.

This clone was found a few times. The rearrangement joins TRBV10-3 to TRBJ1-2, with D uncertain. This CDR3 has 12 amino acids. CDR1 and CDR2 (germline): ENHRY, SYGVKD. Trimming pared 3 bases from V and 8 bases from J, leaving 10 bases between. The CDR3 DNA reads TGTGCCATCAGTGACCCGGGTCCGGGCTACACCTTC. Its translation: CAISDPGPGYTF.

The CDR3 DNA reads as TGTGCCACGAAGCCCGGGGCAGGGGATAATTTTGCACAAGAGACCCAGTACTTC. This sequence encodes CATKPGAGDNFAQETQYF. V is TRBV5-6 and J is TRBJ2-5; possibly TRBD1 for D (6 bases). Germline CDR1 and CDR2: SGHDT and YYEEEE. The V gene lost 9 bases and the J gene lost 2 bases, with 29 bases spanning the gap. The CDR3 loop spans 18 amino acids.

CDR3 protein: CASSLAPGTGDGYTF. CDR3 coding DNA: TGTGCCAGCAGCTTAGCGCCAGGGACAGGGGATGGCTACACCTTC. V and J are TRBV7-2 and TRBJ1-2; 10 bases are shared with TRBD1. Trimming at V came to 0 bases and at J to 6 bases, leaving 4 bases not matched to a gene. Looked up from germline, CDR1 is SGHTA and CDR2 is FQGNSA. This CDR3 region has 15 residues.

The chain is built from TRBV10-3 and TRBJ1-3; 8 bases agree with TRBD1. J gave up 2 bases and V 5 bases, and 2 bases lay outside the gene matches. This CDR3 contains 14 residues. Germline V gene lookup returns CDR1 ENHRY and CDR2 SYGVKD. CDR3 protein: CAISQTGAGNTIYF. In nucleotides, the CDR3 is TGTGCCATCAGTCAGACAGGGGCTGGAAACACCATATATTTT.

The chain is built from TRBV5-1 and TRBJ1-2; possibly TRBD1 for D (6 bases). This CDR3 spans 15 amino acids. V was pared by 4 bases and J by 4 bases, with 17 bases between. Germline values: CDR1 SGHRS, CDR2 YFSETQ. The CDR3 DNA sequence: TGCGCCAGCAGCGCGGAGGCAGGGGTGGGCTATGGCTACACCTTC. Its translation is CASSAEAGVGYGYTF.

The rearrangement uses TRBV7-8 and TRBJ1-5, with a tentative D call TRBD1 (6 bases). Deletions cut 5 bases from V and 0 bases from J, with 26 bases between. CDR1 is SGHVS and CDR2 is FQNEAQ in the germline V gene. The CDR3 sequence is 20 residues long. The CDR3 loop reads CASSVQGFGVLKTSNQPQHF. In DNA, the CDR3 is TGTGCCAGCAGCGTACAGGGTTTCGGGGTCCTCAAAACTAGCAATCAGCCCCAGCATTTT.

V is TRBV6-2 or TRBV6-3 and J is TRBJ2-5; 11 bases are shared with TRBD2. Germline V gene lookup returns CDR1 MNHEY and CDR2 SVGEGT. This CDR3 has 17 residues. The V segment lost 7 bases and the J segment 2 bases; nucleotides outside the gene matches: 12. The CDR3 DNA reads TGTGCCAGCATCCCTGGGGCTAGCGGGGGGACTCAAGAGACCCAGTACTTC. Translating gives CASIPGASGGTQETQYF.

The V call is TRBV29-1, the J call TRBJ2-2; 7 nucleotides agree with TRBD1. This CDR3 comprises 13 residues. J was trimmed by 4 bases and V by 4 bases; bases with no gene match: 3. The germline CDR1 and CDR2 sequences are SQVTM and ANQGSEA. CDR3 loop: CSVGSGGTGELFF. DNA for the CDR3: TGCAGCGTTGGATCAGGGGGCACCGGGGAGCTGTTTTTT.

There are a few counts of this clone. The V call is TRBV5-1, the J call TRBJ2-2; 8 positions match TRBD2. The V gene's germline CDR1 is SGHRS and CDR2 YFSETQ. Unmatched junction bases numbered 10, after V lost 2 bases and J lost 7 bases. This CDR3 region has 16 residues. CDR3 loop: CASSFGAGVTDGELFF. For the CDR3, the DNA is TGCGCCAGCAGCTTCGGAGCGGGGGTAACGGACGGGGAGCTGTTTTTT.

The gene calls are TRBV7-9 and TRBJ1-4, with unresolved D. The CDR3 has 14 amino acids. Trimming pared 4 bases from V and 3 bases from J, leaving 9 bases between. From germline, CDR1 is SEHNR and CDR2 FQNEAQ (reference sequence). The CDR3 region has the DNA TGTGCCAGCAGCTCGGGATTTGCTAATGAAAAACTGTTTTTT. Its translation: CASSSGFANEKLFF. The variable domain in full, completed from reference TRBV7-9 and TRBJ1-4, reads DTGVSQNPRHKITKRGQNVTFRCDPISEHNRLYWYRQTLGQGPEFLTYFQNEAQLEKSRLLSDRFSAERPKGSFSTLEIQRTEQGDSAMYLCASSSGFANEKLFFGSGTQLSVL.

V gene TRBV5-4 combines with J gene TRBJ2-3, with D hard to call. V shed 7 bases and J shed 0 bases, with 3 bases lying between them. CDR1 and CDR2 from the germline V gene are SGHNT and YYREEE (reference sequence). The CDR3 totals 11 residues. CDR3 in amino acids: CASRSTDTQYF. CDR3 nucleotide sequence: TGTGCCAGCCGTAGCACAGATACGCAGTATTTT.

A single count supports this clone. The chain has TRBV4-3 and TRBJ1-2, with a weak D call TRBD1 (5 bases). The V and J ends lost 1 base and 6 bases respectively, with 15 bases between them. The length of the CDR3 is 15 residues. Germline V gene lookup returns CDR1 LGHNA and CDR2 YSLEER. CDR3 sequence: CASSQGVREGHGYTF. The CDR3 coding sequence is TGCGCCAGCAGCCAAGGAGTAAGGGAGGGGCATGGCTACACCTTC.

This clone was seen only once. V usage is TRBV7-8 and J usage is TRBJ1-3, with 9 nucleotides matching TRBD1. In germline, CDR1 is SGHVS, CDR2 FQNEAQ. The CDR3 has 19 amino acids. J was trimmed by 0 bases and V by 6 bases; bases with no gene match: 15. DNA of the CDR3: TGTGCCAGCAGTATTAAACAGGGGGCTTTCCCTATCTCTGGAAACACCATATATTTT. Protein: CASSIKQGAFPISGNTIYF.

CDR3: CASSQIPENTEAFF. The CDR3 coding sequence is TGTGCCAGCAGCCAAATTCCAGAGAACACTGAAGCTTTCTTT. The V gene is TRBV3-1 (or the pseudogene TRBV3-2), the J gene TRBJ1-1; no reliable D call. V was clipped by 2 bases and J by 1 base, with 8 bases between them. This CDR3 spans 14 amino acids. Germline V CDR1 and CDR2: LGHDT, YNNKEL (reference sequence).

The chain employs TRBV3-1 (or the pseudogene TRBV3-2) and TRBJ2-1; a weak D match, TRBD2 (5 bases). The germline V and J ends were trimmed by 4 bases and 6 bases, with 16 bases remaining between them. The CDR3 sequence is 15 residues long. Looked up from germline, CDR1 is LGHDT and CDR2 is YNNKEL (reference sequence). CDR3 nucleotides: TGTGCCAGCAGCCCCCGAGGGCCCTCGTGCAATGAGCAGTTCTTC. Its protein is CASSPRGPSCNEQFF.

The chain links TRBV6-5 to TRBJ1-2; 8 bases map to TRBD1. CDR3 length: 14 amino acids. The V segment lost 6 bases and the J segment 7 bases; nucleotides outside the gene matches: 10. Germline values: CDR1 MNHEY, CDR2 SVGAGI. Here the CDR3 DNA reads TGTGCCAGCAGCCTCCAGGGGGCGCAGGCTGGCTACACCTTC. Translated, it gives CASSLQGAQAGYTF.

The chain is built from TRBV9 and TRBJ2-3; 11 nucleotides align to TRBD1. Germline V gene sequence: CDR1 SGDLS, CDR2 YYNGEE. The junction had 11 bases not matched to a gene; V was cut back by 4 bases and J by 4 bases. The CDR3 length is 17 residues. The CDR3 loop is CASSPRVGTGGADTQYF. CDR3 nucleotide sequence: TGTGCCAGCAGCCCCCGAGTAGGGACAGGGGGGGCAGATACGCAGTATTTT.

V gene TRBV2 combines with J gene TRBJ1-3; TRBD1 matches at 9 bases. V was pared by 9 bases and J by 2 bases, with 2 bases of the junction left unmatched. Germline V gives CDR1 SNHLY, CDR2 FYNNEI. The CDR3 extends over 13 amino acids. CDR3 nucleotide sequence: TGTGCCAGTGGGGACAGGGCTGGAAACACCATATATTTT. Translating it yields CASGDRAGNTIYF.

The chain couples TRBV12-3 or TRBV12-4 to TRBJ1-2; D gene unclear. This CDR3 comprises 13 residues. The V end lost 2 bases, the J end lost 8 bases, and 12 bases lay between the germline ends. CDR3 nucleotide sequence: TGTGCCAGCAGTTTAAGGTCGACGGGGGGCTACACCTTC. Translated, it gives CASSLRSTGGYTF.

The genes are TRBV28 and TRBJ1-3, with D unclear. Germline-derived CDR1 and CDR2 are MDHEN and SYDVKM. With 4 bases removed from V and 0 bases from J, the gap between germline ends came to 10 bases. CDR3 length: 15 residues. CDR3 region: CASSSQAISGNTIYF. The CDR3 nucleotides read TGTGCCAGCAGTTCCCAGGCAATCTCTGGAAACACCATATATTTT.